These T cell receptor beta chains were read from a single sample in a study of T cells after yellow fever vaccination. TCRdb reprocessed the 5' RACE reads with MiXCR, giving one entry per CDR3 protein. Seen here are 620,000 or so distinct CDR3 sequences, around a sixth observed once, and the top ten hold roughly a sixth. The sample consisted of PBMCs, taken 5 days after the first yellow fever vaccination. The receptors come from a man between 18 and 35 years old who received the YFV17D yellow fever vaccine. Both conserved end residues are trimmed from each CDR3. The D gene is left open where the match is weak. The size field is filled for only some rows; it gives once, few, many or a size class.

clone size	V gene	J gene	D gene	CDR3 protein
few	TRBV7-9	TRBJ2-2	TRBD1	ASSLAPGQGEIGELF
many	TRBV4-1	TRBJ2-7	.	ASSQAATSLLYEQY
few	TRBV20-1	TRBJ2-3	.	SSTNLGGESTDTQY
.	TRBV7-8	TRBJ2-3	.	ASSTTWELPDTDTQY
.	TRBV2	TRBJ2-5	TRBD2	AGGGPTVTQY
few	TRBV20-1	TRBJ2-3	.	SASRRVVTDTQY
few	TRBV7-8	TRBJ2-3	TRBD2	ASSLAPMGSGGTDTQY
few	TRBV7-9	TRBJ2-5	.	ASSPGRLSKGSETQY
once	TRBV9	TRBJ2-5	TRBD2	ASTAGGQETQY
many	TRBV20-1	TRBJ2-1	.	SARLSGYEQF
many	TRBV7-9	TRBJ2-1	TRBD2	ASSSLSGGGLSEQF
few	TRBV11-1	TRBJ1-1	.	ASVDRTKNTEAF
few	TRBV20-1	TRBJ2-7	.	SASEGGYEQY
many	TRBV5-1	TRBJ2-1	TRBD1	ASSLQGDSYNEQF
.	TRBV12-3/TRBV12-4	TRBJ2-7	.	ASSFGNSYEQY
.	TRBV7-8	TRBJ1-5	TRBD1	ASSWDRDQPQH
many	TRBV5-1	TRBJ1-2	TRBD1	ASSFSTGNYGYT
many	TRBV20-1	TRBJ2-2	TRBD2	SAVAGGNTGELF
.	TRBV5-1	TRBJ1-4	.	ASSLGVGKNEKLF
.	TRBV3-1	TRBJ2-1	.	ASKPRQTYNEQF
.	TRBV15	TRBJ2-7	.	ATSRGVTGTATYEQY
few	TRBV5-1	TRBJ2-7	TRBD1	ASSSPAGTGSYEQY
.	TRBV10-2	TRBJ2-4	.	ASSEGDWAY
.	TRBV19	TRBJ1-5	.	ASTPWGGRNQPQH
few	TRBV12-3/TRBV12-4	TRBJ1-1	TRBD1	ASSLGTGGLTEAF
.	TRBV11-1	TRBJ2-1	.	ASSLGKGYKSYETNEQF
few	TRBV7-2	TRBJ1-3	.	ASSLIGSAGNTIY
few	TRBV19	TRBJ2-5	.	ASSPTRQETQY
many	TRBV6-2/TRBV6-3	TRBJ2-7	TRBD2	ASTHPGGDYEQY
.	TRBV11-2	TRBJ2-6	.	ASSGRDTGTSGANVLT
few	TRBV12-3/TRBV12-4	TRBJ2-2	TRBD2	ASSFGTSGGAPGELF
.	TRBV5-6	TRBJ2-2	.	ASSLGPGSNTGELF
few	TRBV4-1	TRBJ2-7	.	ASSQVETGDAYEQY
few	TRBV5-1	TRBJ2-1	.	ASSEYRAKNEQF
.	TRBV4-3	TRBJ1-2	.	ASSQEQGSGGYT
many	TRBV14	TRBJ2-1	TRBD2	ASSPLGGSSYNEQF
few	TRBV27	TRBJ2-7	TRBD1	ASSSPGQGHYEQY
.	TRBV7-9	TRBJ1-1	.	ASSRTVNLNTEAF
few	TRBV6-2/TRBV6-3	TRBJ1-1	.	ASSRSRRGPEAF
.	TRBV4-1	TRBJ2-2	TRBD2	ASSQPRDGRYGELF
few	TRBV6-1	TRBJ2-7	.	ASQQGPLMEQY
.	TRBV12-3/TRBV12-4	TRBJ2-1	TRBD2	ASSHGGGSYNEQF